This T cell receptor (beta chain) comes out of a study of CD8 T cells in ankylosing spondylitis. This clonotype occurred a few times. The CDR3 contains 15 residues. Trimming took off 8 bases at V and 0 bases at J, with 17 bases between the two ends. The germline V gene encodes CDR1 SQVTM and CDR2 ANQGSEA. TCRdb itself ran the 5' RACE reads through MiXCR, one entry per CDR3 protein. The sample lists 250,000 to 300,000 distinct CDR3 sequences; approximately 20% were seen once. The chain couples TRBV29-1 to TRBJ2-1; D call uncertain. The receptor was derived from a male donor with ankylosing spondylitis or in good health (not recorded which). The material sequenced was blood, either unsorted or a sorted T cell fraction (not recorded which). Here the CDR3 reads CSMNNRALSYNEQFF. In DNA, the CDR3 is TGCAGCATGAACAACCGGGCCCTCTCCTACAATGAGCAGTTCTTC.